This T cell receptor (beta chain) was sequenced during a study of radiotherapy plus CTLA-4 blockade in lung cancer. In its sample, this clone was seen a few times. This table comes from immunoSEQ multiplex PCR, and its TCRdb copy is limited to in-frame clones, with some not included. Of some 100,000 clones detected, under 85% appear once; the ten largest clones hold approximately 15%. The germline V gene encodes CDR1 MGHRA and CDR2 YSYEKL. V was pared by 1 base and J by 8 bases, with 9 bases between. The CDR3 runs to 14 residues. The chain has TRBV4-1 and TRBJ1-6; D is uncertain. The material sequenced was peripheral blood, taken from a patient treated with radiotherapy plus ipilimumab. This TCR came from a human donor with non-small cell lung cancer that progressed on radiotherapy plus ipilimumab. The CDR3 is CASSQGATYSPLHF. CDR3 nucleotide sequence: TGCGCCAGCAGCCAAGGGGCTACTTATTCACCCCTCCACTTT.